The rows below give T cell receptor beta chains drawn from one sample of a study of blood T cell repertoires in COVID-19. TCRdb keeps only in-frame clones here, not all; method: immunoSEQ multiplex PCR. The sample carries approximately 400,000 clones, approximately 88% recorded once. The sequencing input was peripheral blood. These receptors were collected from a woman in her forties or fifties with COVID-19, enrolled during active disease. CDR3s leave out the opening cysteine and the closing phenylalanine or tryptophan.

ASSRYGGSDGYT,TRBV28
ASSHDGGISYNSPLH,TRBV5-4
SASRGAQAF,TRBV20-1
ASSPPGQGDETQY,TRBV7-7
AWSDRNTEAF,TRBV30
ASSASGTGRANVLT,TRBV25-1
ASSLSGGEPHQPQH,TRBV5-4
ASSLQGGSEAF,TRBV28
ASSVGPSSTDTQY,TRBV9
ASHGGVLNTEAF,TRBV6-5
ASSKTGSTQETQY,TRBV5-1
ASSRGTQTGELF,TRBV6-2/TRBV6-3
ASSQTRETQY,TRBV3-1/TRBV3-2
ASSFRNSPLH,TRBV7-2
SARSYTQY,TRBV20-1
AWSTLGGSGSEKLF,TRBV30
ASSLLGGVEQF,TRBV5-1
ASSVGQGAYGYT,TRBV9
ASSESGGITEAF,TRBV10-1
ASSLYRLAGPLVIETQY,TRBV7-9
ASSLAPGEQY,TRBV13
ASSLDRGNEKLF,TRBV5-4
AWSVRGVQETQY,TRBV30
ASSLTGTTDEQY,TRBV3-1/TRBV3-2
ASSQVAGGASYEQY,TRBV3-1/TRBV3-2
ASSLGLAGPTDTQY,TRBV7-3
ASSAQSFSYEQY,TRBV9
ASSLGRGTDTQY,TRBV5-1
ASSTKGQGVGYEQY,TRBV19
ASSPRTGYTEAF,TRBV3-1/TRBV3-2
ASSLLSGANTEAF,TRBV13
ASGQGWTEAF,TRBV19
ASSVTGDYGYT,TRBV5-1
ASSSEGRGNEQY,TRBV5-1
ASGLVAGGASVTGELF,TRBV12-5
ASSEGVLAGGLQETQY,TRBV25-1
ASSLFSGELF,TRBV6-5
AWRVARDTEAF,TRBV30
ASSTNLGRGANVLT,TRBV19
ASSLAEYTGELF,TRBV11-1
ASSRGDRDYEQY,TRBV4-1
ASTGSNYGYT,TRBV10-3
ASRPIGTEANYGYT,TRBV11-2
ASSLSGDYGYT,TRBV12-3/TRBV12-4
ASRKDGTDNSPLH,TRBV2
ASSTRGPDTEAF,TRBV2
ASSLSSGTGNNEQY,TRBV5-1
ASSSDRDYGYT,TRBV10-1
ASSMGLYATNEKLF,TRBV19
ASSIRQGTEGEKLF,TRBV19
ASSQLLAGGPYNEQF,TRBV4-1
ASSGGGIYGYT,TRBV5-4
ASSSPAYFNYGYT,TRBV28